The 14 T cell receptor beta chains listed next were all sequenced from one sample in a study of cytomegalovirus exposure and HLA in healthy donors. PCR employed 60 Vbeta and 13 Jbeta primers. Profiling relied on immunoSEQ multiplex PCR, and the TCRdb table lists in-frame clones only, not all of them. In the table there are roughly 100,000 clones, 70% to 80% of which are singletons. Sequenced material: PBMCs. The receptor set was obtained from a female donor in good health and CMV-seronegative.

DNA of the CDR3: TGTGCCAGCAGCTTGGAGGACCTATTAAGCTCCTACAATGAGCAGTTCTTC. Translating it yields CASSLEDLLSSYNEQFF. The gene calls are TRBV7-9 and TRBJ2-1; the D gene is possibly TRBD2 (5 bases). CDR3 length: 17 residues. V dropped 3 bases and J dropped 0 bases, with 15 bases sitting between them. From germline, CDR1 is SEHNR and CDR2 FQNEAQ (reference sequence).

This clone is a singleton in its sample. The V call is TRBV7-3, the J call TRBJ1-2, with a tentative D call TRBD1 (5 bases). CDR1 and CDR2 (germline): SGHTA, FQGTGA. This CDR3 comprises 15 residues. V gave up 0 bases and J gave up 4 bases, with 12 bases separating them. The CDR3 DNA sequence: TGTGCCAGCAGCTTAACGGGCGGGGGGGGCTATGGCTACACCTTC. This gives the protein CASSLTGGGGYGYTF.

This chain links TRBV27 with TRBJ1-6; weak D call: TRBD1 (6 bases). Trimming pared 5 bases from V and 8 bases from J, leaving 16 bases between. The CDR3 is 15 residues long. The germline V gene has CDR1 MNHEY and CDR2 SMNVEV (reference sequence). The CDR3 is CASSPGDNFYSPLHF. CDR3 in DNA: TGTGCCAGCAGTCCCGGGGACAACTTTTATTCACCCCTCCACTTT.

This clone was detected only a few times. The chain joins TRBV9 to TRBJ1-4; no definite D call. The CDR3 sequence is 16 residues long. V was trimmed by 4 bases and J by 0 bases, leaving 13 bases between them. Germline CDR1 and CDR2: SGDLS and YYNGEE. The CDR3 sequence: CASSPRTEATNEKLFF. The CDR3 DNA is TGTGCCAGCAGCCCCCGGACTGAGGCAACTAATGAAAAACTGTTTTTT.

The V and J genes are TRBV7-8 and TRBJ1-5; 8 bases align to TRBD1. V shed 5 bases, J shed 1 base, and the junction held 7 bases outside the gene matches. This CDR3 contains 16 residues. Germline lookup yields CDR1 SGHVS and CDR2 FQNEAQ. The CDR3 nucleotides read TGTGCCAGCAGCCATTACGACAGGGGCAGCAATCAGCCCCAGCATTTT. Translation: CASSHYDRGSNQPQHF.

This chain joins TRBV18 and TRBJ2-1; possibly TRBD2 for D (6 bases). This CDR3 spans 17 amino acids. Germline V lookup: CDR1 KGHSH, CDR2 LQKENI. V was shortened by 3 bases and J by 2 bases, with 17 bases between the two germline ends. CDR3: CASSPPMGLLTYNEQFF. The DNA of the CDR3 is TGTGCCAGCTCACCCCCTATGGGACTCCTAACCTACAATGAGCAGTTCTTC. Full variable domain (rest looked up from reference TRBV18 and TRBJ2-1): NAGVMQNPRHLVRRRGQEARLRCSPMKGHSHVYWYRQLPEEGLKFMVYLQKENIIDESGMPKERFSAEFPKEGPSILRIQQVVRGDSAAYFCASSPPMGLLTYNEQFFGPGTRLTVL.

V usage is TRBV19 and J usage is TRBJ2-7; 7 nucleotides agree with TRBD2. Per the germline V gene, CDR1 is LNHDA and CDR2 is SQIVND (reference sequence). The V segment lost 3 bases and the J segment 1 base; nucleotides outside the gene matches: 0. The CDR3 has 13 residues. CDR3 in DNA: TGTGCCAGTAGTATCGGGGGGTCCTACGAGCAGTACTTC. This sequence encodes CASSIGGSYEQYF.

V is TRBV5-6 and J is TRBJ1-4, with D unresolved. The germline gives CDR1 SGHDT, CDR2 YYEEEE. The ends were cut back, 4 bases at V and 3 bases at J, with 7 bases in the middle. This CDR3 is built from 13 residues. The CDR3 protein is CASSPGANEKLFF. The CDR3 coding sequence is TGTGCCAGCAGCCCCGGTGCTAATGAAAAACTGTTTTTT.

V usage is TRBV7-9 and J usage is TRBJ1-2; 8 bases align to TRBD1. V dropped 7 bases and J dropped 4; count of bases not matched to a gene: 11. The CDR3 loop spans 15 amino acids. Looked up from germline, CDR1 is SEHNR and CDR2 is FQNEAQ (reference sequence). CDR3 bases: TGTGCCAGCACTCTGGGGGACAGGCCTTTCTATGGCTACACCTTC. Protein sequence: CASTLGDRPFYGYTF.

The chain has TRBV7-3 and TRBJ2-1; weak D call: TRBD2 (5 bases). The CDR3 is 12 residues long. Germline CDR1 and CDR2: SGHTA and FQGTGA. The V end lost 8 bases, the J end lost 5 bases, and 10 bases lay between the germline ends. DNA of the CDR3: TGTGCCAGCGGACTCCGGAACAATGAGCAGTTCTTC. Amino acids: CASGLRNNEQFF.

The rearrangement links TRBV6-5 to TRBJ2-7; maybe TRBD1 (5 bases). The CDR3 loop spans 13 amino acids. CDR1 MNHEY and CDR2 SVGAGI come from the germline V gene. V lost 5 bases and J 4 bases, leaving 12 bases between the germline ends. Here the CDR3 reads CASSPQGTYEQYF. The CDR3 nucleotides are TGTGCCAGCAGTCCCCAGGGAACGTACGAGCAGTACTTC.

The V gene is TRBV30, the J gene TRBJ1-3; 8 bases match TRBD1. Germline V gene data show CDR1 as GTSNPN and CDR2 as SVGIG (reference sequence). The J segment lost 1 base and the V segment lost 3 bases, leaving 8 bases of the junction unmatched. The CDR3 extends over 16 amino acids. CDR3 in DNA: TGTGCCTGGAGGCCGGATTGGACAGGGTCTGGAAACACCATATATTTT. Protein: CAWRPDWTGSGNTIYF. The whole variable domain, filled in from reference TRBV30 and TRBJ1-3, reads SQTIHQWPATLVQPVGSPLSLECTVEGTSNPNLYWYRQAAGRGLQLLFYSVGIGQISSEVPQNLSASRPQDRQFILSSKKLLLSDSGFYLCAWRPDWTGSGNTIYFGEGSWLTVV.

The genes are TRBV7-2 and TRBJ2-5; tentative D call: TRBD2 (6 bases). The J call may be faulty, since TRBJ2-7 better matches the DNA end. Germline assignment: CDR1 SGHTA and CDR2 FQGNSA. The CDR3 contains 16 residues. In DNA form, the CDR3 reads TGTGCCAGCAGCCGACCCCGGTCTAGCGAGGTCTACGAGCAGTACTTC. It yields the protein CASSRPRSSEVYEQYF.

The chain carries TRBV9 and TRBJ2-3; 8 bases are shared with TRBD2. This CDR3 contains 15 residues. Germline CDR1 SGDLS, CDR2 YYNGEE. V was clipped by 0 bases and J by 8 bases; unmatched bases: 8. CDR3 nucleotide sequence: TGTGCCAGCAGCGTAGAGGTTAGCGGGGAGAGTACGCAGTATTTT. It codes for CASSVEVSGESTQYF.